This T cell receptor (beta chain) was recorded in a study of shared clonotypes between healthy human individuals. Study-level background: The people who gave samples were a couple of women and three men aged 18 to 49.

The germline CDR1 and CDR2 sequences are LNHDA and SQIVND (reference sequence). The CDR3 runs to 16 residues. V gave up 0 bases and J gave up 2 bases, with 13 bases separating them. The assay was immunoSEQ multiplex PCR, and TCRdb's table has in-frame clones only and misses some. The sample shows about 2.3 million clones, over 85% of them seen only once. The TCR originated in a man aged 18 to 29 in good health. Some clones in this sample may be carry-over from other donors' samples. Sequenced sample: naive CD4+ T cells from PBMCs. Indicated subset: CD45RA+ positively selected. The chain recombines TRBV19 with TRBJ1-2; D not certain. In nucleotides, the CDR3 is TGTGCCAGTAGTATAGAGCCCTCCGGAGGGAACTATGGCTACACCTTC. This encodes CASSIEPSGGNYGYTF.